This paragraph reports one T cell receptor (beta chain). Its antigen is still unknown. Germline CDR1 SGHTA, CDR2 FQGNSA. The V and J ends lost 7 bases and 7 bases, in that order; junction bases with no gene match: 12. This CDR3 is 15 amino acids long. This sample was included in a study of cytomegalovirus exposure and HLA in healthy donors. Study details: Around 87 million unique TCRs, all from HLA-typed donors, were included in an early release of the data. Regarding the study as a whole: TCR beta chains numbering some 160 were designated cytomegalovirus-associated.

The PCR made use of 60 Vbeta and 13 Jbeta primers. Method: immunoSEQ multiplex PCR; TCRdb's copy keeps in-frame clones and lacks some. The sample lists some 99,000 clones, around 68% occurring once. This receptor was identified in a female donor in good health and CMV-seronegative. The sample taken for sequencing was PBMCs. The chain employs TRBV7-2 and TRBJ1-4; 7 bases fit TRBD1. The CDR3: CASTQTGARGEKLFF. CDR3 nucleotides: TGTGCCAGCACACAAACAGGGGCTCGGGGTGAAAAACTGTTTTTT.